A selection of T cell receptor beta chains follows, all from one sample in a study of metastatic and nonmetastatic thyroid tumors. Using MiXCR, TCRdb re-called clones from the PCR reads. The sample consists of approximately 16,000 clones, about 29% of them appearing once. Sequenced material: tumor tissue. These receptors came from a male donor with papillary thyroid cancer or a benign thyroid nodule (not recorded which). Some clones in this sample may be carry-over from other donors' samples. The CDR3 runs from the conserved cysteine through the conserved F or W. A D gene is named only where the DNA matches it firmly. Clone size, where shown, is once, few, many, or a class for clones that have expanded.

d_call j_call v_call clone_size cdr3_nt cdr3_aa
NA TRBJ2-7 TRBV10-2 few TGCGCCAGCCGACTAGGGGCGCGTTCCGAGCAGTACTTC CASRLGARSEQYF
TRBD1 TRBJ1-2 TRBV6-5 few TGTGCCAGCAGTCACCCAGGACAGGGTGGGGACTATGGCTACACCTTC CASSHPGQGGDYGYTF
TRBD2 TRBJ2-1 TRBV4-2 once TGTGCCAGCAGGGGAGGGCTCTCCTACAATGAGCAGTTCTTC CASRGGLSYNEQFF
NA TRBJ2-7 TRBV5-1 NA TGCGCCAGCAGGGTCGGTGGTTTTTACGAGCAGTACTTC CASRVGGFYEQYF
TRBD2 TRBJ2-3 TRBV20-1 NA TGCAGTGCAAGGACTAGCGGGAGTTCAGATACGCAGTATTTT CSARTSGSSDTQYF
NA TRBJ2-7 TRBV3-1 many TGTGCCAGCAGCCAAGACCTACAGAGCTCCTACGAGCAGTACTTC CASSQDLQSSYEQYF
NA TRBJ2-2 TRBV20-1 NA TGCAGTGCTAGCTACACCCGGCCCGGGGAGCTGTTTTTT CSASYTRPGELFF
NA TRBJ1-1 TRBV19 NA TGTGCCAGTAGCTATCGAGGGGACTACACTGAAGCTTTCTTT CASSYRGDYTEAFF
TRBD1 TRBJ1-3 TRBV6-2/TRBV6-3 NA TGTGCCAGCAGCCTCGGGACAGGATCTGGAAACACCATATATTTT CASSLGTGSGNTIYF
NA TRBJ2-7 TRBV5-1 NA TGCGCCAGCAGCTTGGCGGATGAGCAGTACTTC CASSLADEQYF